Presented here are 21 T cell receptor beta chains from one specimen sequenced in a study of identical twins. Each CDR3 protein is one row after TCRdb ran MiXCR on the 5' RACE reads. Among over 200,000 distinct CDR3 sequences listed, approximately 10% were seen once. The sequencing input was memory T cells sorted from blood. These receptors were collected from a man aged 45-65 years in good health.

As for this clonotype: A much more abundant neighbour one base away suggests this may be a read error. Since the CDR3 does not end with the conserved phenylalanine or tryptophan, this likely comes from a read error. The genes are TRBV24-1 and TRBJ2-7; D is perhaps TRBD1 (6 bases). Germline CDR1 reads KGHDR; CDR2 reads SFDVKD. With 4 bases removed from V and 6 bases from J, the gap between germline ends came to 12 bases. This CDR3 spans 13 amino acids. The CDR3 is CATSDLRGSEQYS. The CDR3 nucleotides read TGTGCCACCAGTGACCTCAGGGGCAGCGAGCAGTACTCC.

This clonotype appeared many times. The chain carries TRBV29-1 and TRBJ1-1; TRBD1 might be the D (5 bases). CDR3 length equals 13 residues. The germline V gene encodes CDR1 SQVTM and CDR2 ANQGSEA. Trimming removed 6 bases from V and 0 bases from J, with 11 bases in between. The CDR3 nucleotides read TGCAGCGTGGAGACAGTCCTGAACACTGAAGCTTTCTTT. The encoded protein is CSVETVLNTEAFF.

The V and J genes are TRBV7-9 and TRBJ1-2; D uncertain. V lost 5 bases, J lost 7 bases, and 14 bases lay in between. Germline values: CDR1 SEHNR, CDR2 FQNEAQ (reference sequence). The CDR3 length is 13 residues. The CDR3: CASSPAGAVGYTF. The DNA of the CDR3 is TGTGCCAGCAGCCCTGCCGGTGCTGTTGGCTACACCTTC.

The chain has TRBV5-8 and TRBJ2-5; D is unclear. V was clipped by 0 bases and J by 2 bases, with 8 bases between them. Germline values: CDR1 SGHTS, CDR2 YDEGEE. The CDR3 consists of 14 residues. The CDR3 loop reads CASSLVVTQETQYF. CDR3 bases: TGTGCCAGCAGCTTGGTAGTCACACAAGAGACCCAGTACTTC.

The V and J genes are TRBV11-1 and TRBJ2-7, with 8 bases lining up with TRBD1. This CDR3 region has 18 residues. Germline loops: CDR1 SGHAT, CDR2 FQDESV (reference sequence). Losses at the gene ends were 7 bases for V and 0 bases for J; bases not matched to a gene: 17. The CDR3 DNA follows: TGTGCCAGCAAAACTGGGGGGTCAGGGGGCAGCGGCTCCTACGAGCAGTACTTC. This encodes CASKTGGSGGSGSYEQYF. Full variable domain (missing parts from reference TRBV11-1 and TRBJ2-7): EAEVAQSPRYKITEKSQAVAFWCDPISGHATLYWYRQILGQGPELLVQFQDESVVDDSQLPKDRFSAERLKGVDSTLKIQPAELGDSAMYLCASKTGGSGGSGSYEQYFGPGTRLTVT.

This clonotype was seen more than once but under ten times. V usage is TRBV7-2 and J usage is TRBJ1-2; D perhaps matches TRBD1 (5 bases). From germline, CDR1 is SGHTA and CDR2 FQGNSA. Deletions cut 6 bases from V and 0 bases from J, with 14 bases between. The CDR3 loop spans 15 amino acids. The CDR3 coding sequence is TGTGCCAGCAGTCTTCACACAGGAGCTAACTATGGCTACACCTTC. Residues: CASSLHTGANYGYTF. The full variable domain, with the rest looked up from reference TRBV7-2 and TRBJ1-2, is GAGVSQSPSNKVTEKGKDVELRCDPISGHTALYWYRQSLGQGLEFLIYFQGNSAPDKSGLPSDRFSAERTGGSVSTLTIQRTQQEDSAVYLCASSLHTGANYGYTFGSGTRLTVV.

This clonotype has a handful of counts. The V gene is TRBV4-1, the J gene TRBJ1-6; D gene ambiguous. Germline V CDR1 and CDR2: MGHRA, YSYEKL. The length of the CDR3 is 14 residues. V was pared by 8 bases and J by 9 bases, with 17 bases between. The CDR3, as DNA: TGCGCCAGCGGCGACCTTCTACGGCCTTCACCCCTCCACTTT. It is translated as CASGDLLRPSPLHF.

This chain joins TRBV9 and TRBJ1-3, with a possible D match to TRBD1 (6 bases). Trimming cost V 4 bases and J 0 bases, with 14 bases left between them. Germline CDR1 and CDR2: SGDLS and YYNGEE. The CDR3 is made up of 16 amino acids. CDR3 amino acids: CASSLTGRSSGNTIYF. CDR3 nucleotides: TGTGCCAGCAGCCTAACAGGGAGGAGCTCTGGAAACACCATATATTTT.

This clonotype was counted a few times. This chain uses TRBV11-2 with TRBJ1-1; possible D gene TRBD1, 6 bases. Germline assignment: CDR1 SGHAT and CDR2 FQNNGV. The CDR3 runs 16 residues. The V end lost 1 base, the J end lost 2 bases, and 14 bases lay between the germline ends. The CDR3 DNA sequence: TGTGCCAGCAGCTTAGGGGGGGCAGCGCTCAACACTGAAGCTTTCTTT. Translated: CASSLGGAALNTEAFF.

There are a few counts of this clonotype. The chain joins TRBV7-2 to TRBJ2-7; 8 bases line up with TRBD2. CDR1 and CDR2 (germline): SGHTA, FQGNSA. CDR3 length equals 14 residues. The V and J ends lost 4 bases and 2 bases, in that order; junction bases with no gene match: 4. CDR3 protein: CASSSVGGAYEQYF. The CDR3 nucleotides are TGTGCCAGCAGCTCGGTCGGGGGGGCCTACGAGCAGTACTTC.

In its sample, this clonotype was seen many times. V and J are TRBV15 and TRBJ2-1, with TRBD1 matching over 7 bases. CDR1 and CDR2 from the germline V gene are LNHNV and YYDKDF (reference sequence). This CDR3 contains 17 residues. V lost 3 bases, J lost 6 bases, and 14 bases stayed unmatched. The CDR3 DNA follows: TGTGCCACCAGCAGCGATCGACAGGGTCGGATTGTCAATGAGCAGTTCTTC. It encodes CATSSDRQGRIVNEQFF.

This clonotype was counted many times. The chain has TRBV5-5 and TRBJ2-1; perhaps TRBD1 as D (5 bases). The V gene lost 2 bases and the J gene lost 6 bases, with 12 bases spanning the gap. The CDR3 spans 14 residues. The germline V gene encodes CDR1 SGHKS and CDR2 YYEKEE (reference sequence). The CDR3 coding sequence is TGTGCCAGCAGCTTAAGGGAAAGGGGCAATGAGCAGTTCTTC. Its translation is CASSLRERGNEQFF. The variable domain in full, completed from reference TRBV5-5 and TRBJ2-1, reads DAGVTQSPTHLIKTRGQQVTLRCSPISGHKSVSWYQQVLGQGPQFIFQYYEKEERGRGNFPDRFSARQFPNYSSELNVNALLLGDSALYLCASSLRERGNEQFFGPGTRLTVL.

At least ten counts were recorded for this clonotype. The genes are TRBV28 and TRBJ2-2; 12 bases are shared with TRBD2. Germline V gene data show CDR1 as MDHEN and CDR2 as SYDVKM. V dropped 0 bases and J dropped 6; count of bases not matched to a gene: 5. The length of the CDR3 is 17 residues. This CDR3 reads CASSLWSLAGGPGELFF. The CDR3 coding sequence is TGTGCCAGCAGTTTATGGTCCCTAGCGGGGGGGCCCGGGGAGCTGTTTTTT.

This clonotype was observed a few times. This CDR3 is CSARVGSGAGNEQFF. The CDR3 DNA reads TGCAGTGCTAGAGTGGGTAGCGGGGCGGGGAATGAGCAGTTCTTC. The chain uses TRBV20-1 and TRBJ2-1, with 8 bases aligning to TRBD2. V lost 1 base and J lost 7; bases outside the gene matches: 9. Germline CDR1 and CDR2: DFQATT and SNEGSKA (reference sequence). The CDR3 spans 15 residues.

This clonotype was counted many times. The chain links TRBV4-3 to TRBJ2-6, with D tentatively TRBD2 (5 bases). The V and J ends lost 0 bases and 0 bases respectively, with 12 bases between them. Germline V gene lookup returns CDR1 LGHNA and CDR2 YSLEER. This CDR3 comprises 18 residues. In DNA form, the CDR3 reads TGCGCCAGCAGCCAAGACGAGGGCCCCCTCTCTGGGGCCAACGTCCTGACTTTC. Translating gives CASSQDEGPLSGANVLTF.

The CDR3 protein is CSASSLGQGDYGYTF. The CDR3 DNA reads as TGCAGTGCTAGTAGCCTAGGACAGGGAGACTATGGCTACACCTTC. J is TRBJ1-2 and V is TRBV20-1, with 8 bases matching TRBD1. The V gene's germline CDR1 is DFQATT and CDR2 SNEGSKA (reference sequence). V gave up 3 bases and J gave up 3 bases; unmatched junction bases: 9. This CDR3 spans 15 amino acids.

Note on this clonotype: The junction differs from germline at one of its ends, possibly a read error. This chain uses TRBV29-1 with TRBJ2-5; D gene unclear. CDR3 length equals 12 residues. Germline CDR1 is SQVTM and CDR2 is ANQGSEA. In DNA, the CDR3 is TGCAGCGTTGACCTAAATCAAGAGGCCCAGTACTTC. Translating gives CSVDLNQEAQYF.

There are many counts of this clonotype. V and J are TRBV20-1 and TRBJ2-4; possible D gene TRBD2, 5 bases. The CDR3 extends over 16 amino acids. Per the germline V gene, CDR1 is DFQATT and CDR2 is SNEGSKA (reference sequence). V shed 2 bases and J shed 9 bases, with 23 bases lying between them. CDR3: CSARYIRRDFLSIQYF. CDR3 DNA sequence: TGCAGTGCTAGATATATTCGCCGGGATTTTTTAAGCATTCAGTACTTC.

This clonotype was counted ten times or more. This chain joins TRBV20-1 and TRBJ2-1; 13 positions match TRBD2. The CDR3 is made up of 15 amino acids. V was clipped by 5 bases and J by 9 bases; unmatched bases: 10. CDR1 is DFQATT, CDR2 SNEGSKA, per germline (reference sequence). CDR3 sequence: CSAPRTSGSAGEQFF. CDR3 in DNA: TGCAGTGCTCCTCGGACTAGCGGGAGCGCAGGTGAGCAGTTCTTC.

The rearrangement links TRBV12-3 or TRBV12-4 to TRBJ2-5; 16 bases agree with TRBD2. The trim removed 5 bases at V and 2 bases at J, leaving 5 bases unmatched. The CDR3 is 17 residues long. CDR3 sequence (DNA): TGTGCCAGCAGTCCGGGACTAGCGGGAGGGTGGCAAGAGACCCAGTACTTC. Protein: CASSPGLAGGWQETQYF.

This clonotype showed up just a few times. V gene TRBV7-9 combines with J gene TRBJ1-1; D gene uncertain. This CDR3 has 14 amino acids. V lost 3 bases and J lost 4, with 12 bases in between. Germline V gene sequence: CDR1 SEHNR, CDR2 FQNEAQ (reference sequence). The CDR3 coding sequence is TGTGCCAGCAGCTTTACAAAGGTAACCACTGAAGCTTTCTTT. Translated, it gives CASSFTKVTTEAFF.